One and the same sample provided the 4 T cell receptor beta chains below, sequenced in a study of monozygotic twins with inflammatory bowel disease. TCRdb reprocessed the 5' RACE reads and keeps a single row for each CDR3 protein, giving no DNA. The sample totals 150,000 to 200,000 distinct CDR3 sequences. The specimen was blood. Source of these receptors: a human donor with ulcerative colitis or Crohn's disease, or a healthy co-twin of an affected twin (not recorded which).

V and J are TRBV14 and TRBJ2-7; TCRdb outputs TRBD1, but without DNA this stays unchecked. Looked up from germline, CDR1 is SGHDN and CDR2 is FVKESK. There are 11 residues in the CDR3. The CDR3 loop is CASGHFYEQYF.

This rearrangement joins TRBV5-5 to TRBJ1-6. CDR3 length equals 14 residues. Germline values: CDR1 SGHKS, CDR2 YYEKEE (reference sequence). This CDR3 reads CASSLERWGSALHF. Complete variable domain (other parts from reference TRBV5-5 and TRBJ1-6): DAGVTQSPTHLIKTRGQQVTLRCSPISGHKSVSWYQQVLGQGPQFIFQYYEKEERGRGNFPDRFSARQFPNYSSELNVNALLLGDSALYLCASSLERWGSALHFGNGTRLTVT.

This chain links TRBV6-5 with TRBJ1-2; TCRdb gives TRBD1 as the D gene, but with no DNA this cannot be confirmed. The CDR3 has 13 residues. The germline V gene encodes CDR1 MNHEY and CDR2 SVGAGI. The chain's CDR3 is CASSWSPENGYTF.

The chain recombines TRBV15 with TRBJ1-5; TCRdb designates TRBD1, a call that cannot be tested without DNA. CDR3 length equals 15 residues. Germline-derived CDR1 and CDR2 are LNHNV and YYDKDF (reference sequence). The CDR3 protein is CATSAGGQGADSQHF.